This T cell receptor (beta chain) was sequenced in a study of PD-1 blockade in classical Hodgkin lymphoma. Germline V CDR1 and CDR2: KGHSH, LQKENI. With V trimmed by 6 bases and J by 4 bases, 6 bases remained unmatched. The CDR3 length is 15 residues. Note on this clone: What it binds is unknown.

The repertoire was sequenced with immunoSEQ multiplex PCR; TCRdb's copy has only in-frame clones and lacks some. The data hold nearly 7,000 clones, with more than 65% observed a single time. Overall study findings and caveats: By C4D1, CD4+ diversity increased significantly, especially in complete responders. The diversity seen at baseline in complete responders resembled that of newly diagnosed patients. Repertoire difference causes, possibly disease activity or prior therapy, remain undefined.

Every one of the patients relapsed after autologous stem cell transplantation (brentuximab vedotin exposure was variable). Researchers report purifying CD4+ T cells from thawed PBMCs by magnetic negative selection. When best responses were assessed, they were complete response, partial response or progressive disease. The source of this sequence is a human donor with classical Hodgkin lymphoma. The gene calls are TRBV18 and TRBJ2-7; 13 nucleotides align to TRBD2. Sequencing was performed on CD4+ T cells from blood, taken at baseline. The CDR3 region is CASSPRLAGGYEQYF. The CDR3, as DNA: TGTGCCAGCTCGCCCCGACTAGCGGGAGGTTACGAGCAGTACTTC.